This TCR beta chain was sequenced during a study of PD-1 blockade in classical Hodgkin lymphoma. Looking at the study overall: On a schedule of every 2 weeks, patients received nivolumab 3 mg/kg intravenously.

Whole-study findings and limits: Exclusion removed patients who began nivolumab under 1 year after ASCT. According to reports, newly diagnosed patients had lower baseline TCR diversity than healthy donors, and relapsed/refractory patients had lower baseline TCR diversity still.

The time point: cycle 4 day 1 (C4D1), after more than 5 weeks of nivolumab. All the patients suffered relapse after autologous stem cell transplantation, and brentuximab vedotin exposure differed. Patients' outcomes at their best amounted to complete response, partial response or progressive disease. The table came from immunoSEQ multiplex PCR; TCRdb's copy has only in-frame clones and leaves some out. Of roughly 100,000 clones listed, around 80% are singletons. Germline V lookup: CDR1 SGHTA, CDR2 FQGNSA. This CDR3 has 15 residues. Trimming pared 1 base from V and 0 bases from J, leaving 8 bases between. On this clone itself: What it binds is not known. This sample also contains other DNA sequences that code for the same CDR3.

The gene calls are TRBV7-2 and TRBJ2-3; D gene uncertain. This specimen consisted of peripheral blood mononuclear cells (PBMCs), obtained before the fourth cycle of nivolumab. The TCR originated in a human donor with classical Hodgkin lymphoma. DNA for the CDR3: TGTGCCAGCAGCTTAGTCGGCCTTAGCACAGATACGCAGTATTTT. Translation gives CASSLVGLSTDTQYF. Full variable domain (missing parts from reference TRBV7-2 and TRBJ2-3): GAGVSQSPSNKVTEKGKDVELRCDPISGHTALYWYRQSLGQGLEFLIYFQGNSAPDKSGLPSDRFSAERTGGSVSTLTIQRTQQEDSAVYLCASSLVGLSTDTQYFGPGTRLTVL.